In this sample, the clone carrying this TCR beta chain turned up once. Assay used: immunoSEQ multiplex PCR; TCRdb lists only in-frame clones, some missing. The data contain over 100,000 clones, around 88% of them singletons. The sample comes from a study of blood T cell repertoires in COVID-19. Trimming removed 2 bases at V and 2 bases at J, with 9 bases between. CDR1 and CDR2 (germline): LGHNA, YNFKEQ. This CDR3 comprises 15 residues. Sequenced material: peripheral blood. This receptor was identified in a man aged 50 to 59 with acute or convalescent COVID-19. The V gene is TRBV4-2, the J gene TRBJ2-2; D uncertain. The CDR3 coding sequence is TGTGCCAGCAGCCAATCGGTGGTCAACACCGGGGAGCTGTTTTTT. This gives the protein CASSQSVVNTGELFF.